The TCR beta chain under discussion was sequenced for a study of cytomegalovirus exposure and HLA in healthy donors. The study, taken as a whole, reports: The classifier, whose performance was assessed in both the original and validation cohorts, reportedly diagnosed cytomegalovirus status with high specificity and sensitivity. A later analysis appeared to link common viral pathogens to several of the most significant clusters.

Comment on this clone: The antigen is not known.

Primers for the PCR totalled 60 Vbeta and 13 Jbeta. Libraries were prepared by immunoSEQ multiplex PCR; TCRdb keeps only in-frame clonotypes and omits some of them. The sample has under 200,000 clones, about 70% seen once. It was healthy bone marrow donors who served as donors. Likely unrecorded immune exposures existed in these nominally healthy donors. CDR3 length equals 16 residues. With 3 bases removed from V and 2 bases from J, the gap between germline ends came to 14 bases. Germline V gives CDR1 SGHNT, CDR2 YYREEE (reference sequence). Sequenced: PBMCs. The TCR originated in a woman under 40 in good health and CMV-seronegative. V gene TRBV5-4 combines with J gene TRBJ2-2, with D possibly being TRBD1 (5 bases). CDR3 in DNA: TGTGCCAGCAGCTCACTGGTTACAGGTAACACCGGGGAGCTGTTTTTT. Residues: CASSSLVTGNTGELFF.